This is a list of T cell receptor beta chains from one sample in a study of blood T cell repertoires in COVID-19. The repertoire was sequenced with immunoSEQ multiplex PCR; TCRdb's copy has only in-frame clones and lacks some. The repertoire consists of 180,000 or so clones, with 86% occurring once and the leading ten covering 5% to 7%. Source material: PBMCs or T cells enriched from blood (not recorded which). Every receptor here comes from a man aged 35 to 55 with acute COVID-19. The CDR3 runs from the conserved cysteine through the conserved F or W. A D gene is named only where the DNA matches it firmly. Clone size appears in some rows only: once, few, many, or a class for an expanded clone.

>14|TRBV28|TRBD2|NA|TRBJ2-1
CASSLIVRGTSPLF
TGTGCCAGCAGTTTAATAGTGAGGGGGACTAGCCCCCTCTTC
>11|TRBV10-3|NA|NA|TRBJ2-5
CAIRAKETQYF
TGTGCCATCAGAGCAAAAGAGACCCAGTACTTC
>14|TRBV7-9|NA|NA|TRBJ2-7
CASSLDLSSYEQYF
TGTGCCAGCAGCTTAGACTTATCCTCCTACGAGCAGTACTTC
>15|TRBV4-3|NA|once|TRBJ1-5
CASSQDRGGVEPQHF
TGCGCCAGCAGCCAAGATCGGGGTGGCGTGGAGCCCCAGCATTTT
>17|TRBV5-1|TRBD2|NA|TRBJ2-3
CASSHRTGTSGTDTQYF
TGCGCCAGCAGCCATCGGACCGGGACTAGCGGCACAGATACGCAGTATTTT
>13|TRBV9|NA|NA|TRBJ1-2
CARAPRVNYGYTF
TGTGCCAGAGCCCCACGAGTCAACTATGGCTACACCTTC
>18|TRBV4-1|NA|NA|TRBJ2-2
CASSQDPVNSAHTGELFF
TGCGCCAGCAGCCAAGACCCGGTTAATTCAGCGCACACCGGGGAGCTGTTTTTT
>14|TRBV7-2|NA|NA|TRBJ2-7
CASSFRGDKQEQYF
TGTGCCAGCAGCTTCCGAGGCGATAAGCAGGAGCAGTACTTC
>12|TRBV2|NA|once|TRBJ2-2
CASGRNGGELFF
TGTGCCAGCGGTAGAAATGGCGGGGAGCTGTTTTTT
>15|TRBV5-4|TRBD2|NA|TRBJ2-1
CASQIGLAGINEQFF
TGTGCCAGCCAAATCGGGCTAGCGGGAATCAATGAGCAGTTCTTC
>13|TRBV29-1|TRBD2|NA|TRBJ2-1
CSVELAGGPLQFF
TGCAGCGTTGAGCTAGCGGGAGGCCCTTTACAGTTCTTC
>13|TRBV19|NA|NA|TRBJ1-2
CASSRTVNYGYTF
TGTGCCAGTAGTAGGACAGTTAACTATGGCTACACCTTC
>13|TRBV28|NA|NA|TRBJ2-1
CASGTTNPNEQFF
TGTGCCAGCGGAACGACTAACCCTAATGAGCAGTTCTTC
>12|TRBV28|NA|NA|TRBJ2-2
CASYRSTGELFF
TGTGCCAGCTATAGATCCACCGGGGAGCTGTTTTTT
>16|TRBV11-2|TRBD2|NA|TRBJ2-7
CASSILTSGRFDEQYF
TGTGCCAGCAGCATCCTGACTAGCGGGAGGTTCGACGAGCAGTACTTC
>14|TRBV13|NA|NA|TRBJ2-1
CASSSRDSYNEQFF
TGTGCCAGCAGCTCCCGGGACTCCTACAATGAGCAGTTCTTC
>13|TRBV10-3|NA|NA|TRBJ2-1
CAIKAAPEDEQFF
TGTGCCATCAAGGCTGCCCCGGAGGATGAGCAGTTCTTC
>15|TRBV9|NA|NA|TRBJ1-2
CASSGQGLGSQIHTF
TGTGCCAGCAGCGGACAAGGACTTGGGTCCCAGATTCACACCTTC
>13|TRBV27|NA|few|TRBJ1-2
CASSLGQNYGYTF
TGTGCCAGCAGTTTAGGGCAGAACTATGGCTACACCTTC
>16|TRBV18|NA|NA|TRBJ1-1
CASSLNGLDSNTEAFF
TGTGCCAGCTCACTAAACGGGTTGGATTCCAACACTGAAGCTTTCTTT
>16|TRBV5-1|NA|NA|TRBJ2-1
CASRPLGGSSYNEQFF
TGCGCCAGCAGACCCTTGGGGGGATCCAGCTACAATGAGCAGTTCTTC
>13|TRBV7-2|NA|once|TRBJ2-1
CASSLDSYNEQFF
TGTGCCAGCAGTCTAGACAGTTACAATGAGCAGTTCTTC
>15|TRBV7-2|TRBD2|once|TRBJ2-1
CASRPPGLAGDEQFF
TGTGCCAGCAGACCACCGGGACTAGCGGGAGACGAGCAGTTCTTC
>15|TRBV4-2|NA|many|TRBJ2-7
CASSQDLRTAPEQYF
TGTGCCAGCAGCCAAGATTTGAGGACAGCCCCTGAGCAGTACTTC
>12|TRBV30|TRBD1|NA|TRBJ1-2
CAWSRTGVGYTF
TGTGCCTGGAGTCGGACAGGGGTCGGCTACACCTTC
>13|TRBV20-1|NA|NA|TRBJ1-6
CSASSRGRSPLHF
TGCAGTGCTAGTAGCAGGGGACGATCACCCCTCCACTTT
>16|TRBV27|TRBD2|NA|TRBJ2-7
CASSLLLAGGAYEQYF
TGTGCCAGCAGTTTGCTCCTAGCGGGAGGGGCCTACGAGCAGTACTTC
>16|TRBV5-1|NA|few|TRBJ2-7
CASSLVRDTMTYEQYF
TGCGCCAGCAGCTTGGTGAGGGACACCATGACCTACGAGCAGTACTTC
>15|TRBV27|TRBD2|once|TRBJ2-1
CASSHSRGGDTEQFF
TGTGCCAGCAGTCATTCTCGCGGGGGGGATACAGAGCAGTTCTTC
>12|TRBV6-2/TRBV6-3|NA|many|TRBJ1-1
CASSYGSTEAFF
TGTGCCAGCAGTTACGGGAGCACTGAAGCTTTCTTT
>15|TRBV7-8|TRBD2|NA|TRBJ2-1
CASSLGLAVYNEQFF
TGTGCCAGCAGCTTGGGACTAGCGGTCTACAATGAGCAGTTCTTC
>13|TRBV19|NA|NA|TRBJ1-1
CASKSQGNTEAFF
TGTGCCAGTAAGAGTCAGGGGAACACTGAAGCTTTCTTT
>11|TRBV14|NA|NA|TRBJ2-7
CASSLHYEQYF
TGTGCCAGCAGCCTTCACTACGAGCAGTACTTC
>14|TRBV16|NA|NA|TRBJ1-5
CASRQTDSNQPQHF
TGTGCCAGCAGACAGACAGATAGCAATCAGCCCCAGCATTTT
>13|TRBV30|NA|NA|TRBJ1-6
CAWSSSYNSPLHF
TGTGCCTGGTCTAGCTCCTATAATTCACCCCTCCACTTT
>14|TRBV29-1|TRBD1|NA|TRBJ1-2
CSVVGDRVNYGYTF
TGCAGCGTTGTCGGGGACAGGGTGAACTATGGCTACACCTTC
>15|TRBV7-2|TRBD1|NA|TRBJ1-4
CASSSPRQGNEKLFF
TGTGCCAGCAGCTCCCCTCGACAGGGGAATGAAAAACTGTTTTTT
>15|TRBV6-5|TRBD1|NA|TRBJ1-6
CASSSEQGTNSPLHF
TGTGCCAGCAGTTCAGAACAGGGGACGAATTCACCCCTCCACTTT
>15|TRBV11-2|NA|NA|TRBJ1-2
CASSLGAQGDYGYTF
TGTGCCAGCAGCTTAGGGGCACAGGGTGACTATGGCTACACCTTC
>15|TRBV19|NA|NA|TRBJ2-1
CASSSLMSSYNEQFF
TGTGCCAGTAGCTCTTTGATGAGCTCCTACAATGAGCAGTTCTTC
>13|TRBV3-1/TRBV3-2|NA|NA|TRBJ1-2
CASSPQVSYGYTF
TGTGCCAGCAGCCCTCAGGTATCCTATGGCTACACCTTC
>15|TRBV4-1|NA|NA|TRBJ1-2
CASSQGQSPNYGYTF
TGCGCCAGCAGCCAAGGACAGTCTCCTAACTATGGCTACACCTTC
>13|TRBV27|NA|NA|TRBJ1-1
CASSLVWRTEAFF
TGTGCCAGCAGTTTAGTCTGGAGGACTGAAGCTTTCTTT
>15|TRBV28|NA|NA|TRBJ1-6
CASILQGPYNSPLHF
TGTGCCAGCATCCTACAGGGCCCCTATAATTCACCCCTCCACTTT
>15|TRBV7-2|NA|NA|TRBJ2-2
CASSPSGRPPGELFF
TGTGCCAGCAGCCCCAGTGGGCGACCCCCCGGGGAGCTGTTTTTT
>16|TRBV24-1|NA|NA|TRBJ1-3
CATSDGAGEPGNTIYF
TGTGCCACCAGTGATGGAGCCGGGGAACCTGGAAACACCATATATTTT
>15|TRBV5-1|TRBD1|NA|TRBJ1-4
CASSSQGPANEKLFF
TGCGCCAGCAGCTCACAGGGGCCAGCTAATGAAAAACTGTTTTTT
>14|TRBV5-1|NA|NA|TRBJ2-5
CASSFRTLEKTQYF
TGCGCCAGCAGCTTCCGCACCCTCGAGAAGACCCAGTACTTC
>13|TRBV10-3|NA|NA|TRBJ2-1
CAISGLEYNEQFF
TGTGCCATCAGTGGACTAGAGTACAATGAGCAGTTCTTC
>14|TRBV13|NA|once|TRBJ2-7
CASSLGPGGYEQYF
TGTGCCAGCAGCTTGGGCCCCGGGGGCTACGAGCAGTACTTC
>20|TRBV11-2|TRBD2|NA|TRBJ2-5
CASSLEIYGSSGRMGETQYF
TGTGCCAGCAGCTTAGAGATTTATGGTAGTAGCGGGCGGATGGGAGAGACCCAGTACTTC
>13|TRBV5-5|NA|NA|TRBJ2-5
CASSPPYGGTQYF
TGTGCCAGCAGCCCCCCTTACGGCGGGACCCAGTACTTC
>16|TRBV10-3|TRBD1|NA|TRBJ1-5
CAISEGQGKRNQPQHF
TGTGCCATCAGTGAGGGACAGGGGAAACGCAATCAGCCCCAGCATTTT
>16|TRBV6-1|TRBD1|NA|TRBJ2-2
CASSEAYRGGTGELFF
TGTGCCAGCAGTGAAGCTTACAGGGGCGGCACCGGGGAGCTGTTTTTT
>14|TRBV19|NA|few|TRBJ1-1
CASNVRGMNTEAFF
TGTGCCAGTAATGTCAGGGGCATGAACACTGAAGCTTTCTTT